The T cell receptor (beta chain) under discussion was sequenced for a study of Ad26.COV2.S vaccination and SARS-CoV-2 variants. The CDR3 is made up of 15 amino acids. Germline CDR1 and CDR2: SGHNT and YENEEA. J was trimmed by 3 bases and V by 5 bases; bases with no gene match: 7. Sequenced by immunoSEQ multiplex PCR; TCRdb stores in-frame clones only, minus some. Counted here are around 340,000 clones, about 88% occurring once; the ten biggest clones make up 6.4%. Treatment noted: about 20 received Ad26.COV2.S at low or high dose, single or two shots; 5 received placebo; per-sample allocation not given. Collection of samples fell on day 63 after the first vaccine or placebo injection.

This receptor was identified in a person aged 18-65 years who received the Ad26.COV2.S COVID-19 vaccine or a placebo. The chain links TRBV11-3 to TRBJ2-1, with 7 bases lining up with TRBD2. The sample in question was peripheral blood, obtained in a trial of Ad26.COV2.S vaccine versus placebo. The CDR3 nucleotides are TGTGCCAGCAGCCCGAGCGGGGATCACTACAATGAGCAGTTCTTC. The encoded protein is CASSPSGDHYNEQFF. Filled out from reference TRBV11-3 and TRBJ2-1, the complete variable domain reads EAGVVQSPRYKIIEKKQPVAFWCNPISGHNTLYWYLQNLGQGPELLIRYENEEAVDDSQLPKDRFSAERLKGVDSTLKIQPAELGDSAVYLCASSPSGDHYNEQFFGPGTRLTVL.